The source of this T cell receptor beta chain is a study of regulatory T cells in long-lasting Graves disease. Construction of TCR beta libraries relied on iRepertoire HTBI primers and on Arm-PCR targeting CDR3 regions. TCRdb ran MiXCR on the multiplex PCR reads and lists one entry per CDR3 protein. The sample yields roughly 470,000 distinct CDR3 sequences, 20% to 25% seen once. On this clonotype: The antigen is unknown.

The time point is: persistent/refractory GD, antithyroid drugs over 5 years with positive TRAb. From RNA extracted from PBMCs, the TCR library was made. General study findings and limits: With a small sample size, accuracy may have been reduced.

The receptor was derived from a female donor with Graves disease. The sequenced sample was peripheral blood mononuclear cells (PBMCs), obtained when the disease was refractory, from a patient treated with antithyroid drugs.

The CDR3 loop reads CASSKFPASGSSYEQYF. The CDR3 nucleotides are TGTGCCAGCAGTAAATTCCCCGCTAGCGGAAGCTCCTACGAGCAGTACTTC. The chain joins TRBV6-1 to TRBJ2-7; 7 nucleotides match TRBD2. V lost 5 bases to trimming and J lost 0 bases; unmatched junction nucleotides: 13. The V gene's germline CDR1 is MNHNS and CDR2 SASEGT. The CDR3 runs to 17 residues.